One sample yielded the 2 T cell receptor beta chains listed below, sequenced in a study of cytomegalovirus exposure and HLA in healthy donors. 13 Jbeta primers and 60 Vbeta primers were used for the PCR. Repertoires were generated with immunoSEQ multiplex PCR, while TCRdb's copy carries only in-frame clones and drops some. This table has about 130,000 clones, roughly 85% appearing once. Sequenced sample: PBMCs. These receptors originate from a woman in her 30s in good health and CMV-seropositive.

Details on this clone: Other nucleotide sequences from this sample produce the same CDR3. V gene TRBV5-1 combines with J gene TRBJ1-2, with D tentatively TRBD1 (5 bases). Trimming cost V 0 bases and J 2 bases, with 5 bases left between them. Germline V lookup: CDR1 SGHRS, CDR2 YFSETQ. The CDR3 runs 13 residues. CDR3 protein: CASSLGGNYGYTF. The CDR3 DNA is TGCGCCAGCAGCTTGGGGGGCAACTATGGCTACACCTTC.

A few counts support this clone. The gene calls are TRBV9 and TRBJ2-5; TRBD1 agrees at 7 bases. J gave up 1 base and V 3 bases, and 6 bases lay outside the gene matches. Germline CDR1 is SGDLS and CDR2 is YYNGEE. The CDR3 loop spans 15 amino acids. In nucleotides, the CDR3 is TGTGCCAGCAGCGCTTACGGGACAGCCCAAGAGACCCAGTACTTC. It yields the protein CASSAYGTAQETQYF.